This TCR beta chain was identified during a study of T cells after somatic rescue of genetic block. TCRdb's copy holds only in-frame clones and misses some; the assay was immunoSEQ multiplex PCR. Seen here are roughly 55,000 clones, approximately 96% observed once, and the top ten hold roughly 0.077%. The CDR3 is made up of 12 amino acids. Trimming removed 2 bases at V and 3 bases at J, with 8 bases between. Germline CDR1 is SQVTM and CDR2 is ANQGSEA. V and J are TRBV29-1 and TRBJ2-7; the D is unclear. Sequenced: peripheral blood mononuclear cells (PBMCs). The receptor was isolated from a child younger than two. The CDR3 DNA follows: TGCAGCGTTGAATCTGTTGGCTACGAGCAGTACTTC. Protein: CSVESVGYEQYF.